The 9 T cell receptor beta chains given below trace back to one sample, sequenced in a study of synovial regulatory T cells in juvenile arthritis. Produced via immunoSEQ multiplex PCR; TCRdb's table is partial and in-frame only. This sample contains approximately 7,000 clones. The sample was Treg cells from blood. Subset here: remaining (HLA-DR-negative) circulating blood Treg cells. These receptors were collected from a donor under 30 with juvenile idiopathic arthritis.

The chain recombines TRBV6-1 with TRBJ2-1; TCRdb selects TRBD2, and the lack of DNA leaves this call unchecked. CDR3 length: 16 amino acids. Only the protein is available. Germline-derived CDR1 and CDR2 are MNHNS and SASEGT. The CDR3 protein is CACCEGRGWSYNEQFF.

The genes are TRBV10-3 and TRBJ1-2. CDR3 length: 14 residues. No DNA accompanies this entry. Germline assignment: CDR1 ENHRY and CDR2 SYGVKD. The CDR3 loop reads CAISAKGVEYGYTF.

The J gene is TRBJ1-1, the V gene TRBV11-1; lacking DNA, the TRBD1 call made by TCRdb goes unchecked. Germline assignment: CDR1 SGHAT and CDR2 FQDESV (reference sequence). There are 13 residues in the CDR3. The coding DNA is unavailable. The CDR3 region is CASSLTLNTEAFF.

The rearrangement uses TRBV29-1 and TRBJ2-1; TCRdb outputs TRBD1, but without DNA this stays unchecked. Germline V gene data show CDR1 as SQVTM and CDR2 as ANQGSEA. This CDR3 comprises 13 residues. The protein alone is recorded here. CDR3: CSSGQDSYNEQFF.

The chain is built from TRBV10-3 and TRBJ2-1; TCRdb lists TRBD2, though no DNA is available to test this call. The CDR3 extends over 17 amino acids. DNA for this receptor is not on file. CDR1 is ENHRY, CDR2 SYGVKD, per germline. CDR3 sequence: CAISQDRLAGENNEQFF.

The rearrangement links TRBV10-2 to TRBJ1-2; as DNA is missing, the TRBD1 call by TCRdb cannot be tested. This CDR3 is built from 12 residues. DNA is not recorded here. Germline assignment: CDR1 WSHSY and CDR2 SAAADI. The chain's CDR3 is CASSGTGDGYTF.

The chain links TRBV18 to TRBJ2-7; TCRdb names TRBD2, which stays unverified in the absence of DNA. Looked up from germline, CDR1 is KGHSH and CDR2 is LQKENI. CDR3 length: 15 residues. The coding DNA is unavailable. This CDR3 is CASSPTTSGRGEQYF.

The chain uses TRBV11-3 and TRBJ2-2. Germline assignment: CDR1 SGHNT and CDR2 YENEEA. The CDR3 length is 14 residues. No DNA sequence is on record. The CDR3 sequence is CASKAKANTGELFF.

The V gene is TRBV7-3, the J gene TRBJ2-7; TCRdb reports TRBD1, a call that lacks DNA to check it against. The CDR3 consists of 15 residues. No DNA appears here. Germline CDR1 reads SGHTA; CDR2 reads FQGTGA. This chain's CDR3 is CASSRGQGETYEQYF. Drawing the rest from reference TRBV7-3 and TRBJ2-7, the complete variable domain is GAGVSQTPSNKVTEKGKYVELRCDPISGHTALYWYRQSLGQGPEFLIYFQGTGAADDSGLPNDRFFAVRPEGSVSTLKIQRTERGDSAVYLCASSRGQGETYEQYFGPGTRLTVT.